This TCR beta chain is from a study of CXCR3-negative and CXCR3-positive naive CD8 T cells. The CDR3 consists of 12 residues. Germline V lookup: CDR1 SQVTM, CDR2 ANQGSEA. Each TRB cDNA library was prepared by 5' RACE (with UMI labels). TCRdb reprocessed the 5' RACE reads; each CDR3 protein has one entry and no DNA is given. The sample includes several thousand distinct CDR3 sequences. The material sequenced was naive CXCR3- CD8+ T cells from blood. Subset described: CD45RO-CCR7+CD27+CD95- naive CD8+ T cells lacking CXCR3 (TNR3-). This clonotype originated in a human donor in good health. Some clones in this sample may be carry-over from other donors' samples. V gene TRBV29-1 combines with J gene TRBJ1-1. CDR3: CSVDTGTYGAFF.